This T cell receptor (beta chain) was observed in a study of blood T cell repertoires in COVID-19. Assay: immunoSEQ multiplex PCR; the TCRdb copy retains only in-frame clones and omits some. The sample lists tens of thousands of clones, 86% occurring once. The receptor's source is a woman older than 75 with acute or convalescent COVID-19. The material sequenced was peripheral blood.

CDR3 DNA: TGCGCCAGCGGACGGGGGGAACGTGAGACCCAGTACTTC. Amino acid sequence: CASGRGERETQYF. The rearrangement joins TRBV5-1 to TRBJ2-5; 7 bases agree with TRBD2. V was clipped by 7 bases and J by 5 bases; unmatched bases: 8. Per the germline V gene, CDR1 is SGHRS and CDR2 is YFSETQ. This CDR3 has 13 residues.